The entry that follows covers one TCR beta chain sequence. The immunoSEQ assay was v3.0, run at survey level. TCRdb's table, derived via immunoSEQ multiplex PCR, lists solely in-frame clones and lacks some. The sample has about 35,000 clones, 60% to 75% seen once; the top ten hold 3% to 4%. The data originate from a study of long-term antiretroviral therapy in people with HIV. Trimming removed 5 bases from V and 4 bases from J, with 24 bases in between. The CDR3 contains 17 residues. V gene TRBV5-3 combines with J gene TRBJ1-1; D unclear. TRBV5-3 is an open reading frame whose function is uncertain. The receptor's source is a man over 45 with HIV. The specimen was unsorted PBMCs, collected 3 years after starting antiretroviral therapy. CDR3 loop: CARRPPRTIAGCTEAFF. For the CDR3, the DNA is TGTGCCAGAAGACCTCCCCGTACGATCGCAGGATGCACTGAAGCTTTCTTT.